This T cell receptor (beta chain) was identified during a study of T cells in Graves' hyperthyroidism and ophthalmopathy (dated by TCRdb to the late 2010s). For context, the study as a whole: Peripheral blood was sampled at the time of initial diagnosis, prior to any treatment. To identify distinguishing TCR V-J signatures, a discovery cohort of about a hundred patients was used, comprising some 45 with Graves' ophthalmopathy and around 60 with stable Graves' hyperthyroidism. An independent validation cohort of around 19 hyperthyroidism patients and 17 patients who later progressed to ophthalmopathy tested prospective prediction of ophthalmopathy. For training and testing, the 100 or so patients in the discovery cohort were randomly divided in a 7:3 ratio. Thyroid tissue and blood T-cell repertoires from about six Graves' hyperthyroidism patients were also compared in the study. After blood sampling, hyperthyroidism patients were treated with methimazole at a starting dose of 30 mg daily, and ophthalmopathy patients were treated with high-dose intravenous methylprednisolone. TCR Vbeta CDR3 sequencing of some 140 peripheral blood samples (43 ophthalmopathy, 75 hyperthyroidism and some 17 progressor patients) is reported in the paper. Summary of the overall study and its limitations: In validation, progression to ophthalmopathy was predicted by the model with 70.59% sensitivity and around 75% specificity, a median of approximately 7.1 months before onset. Most expanded thyroid clonotypes (frequency above 0.001) were also detected in blood, a finding suggesting that blood repertoires may reflect thyroid immune responses. A 13 V-J signature model separated ophthalmopathy from stable hyperthyroidism, with around 90% sensitivity and roughly 82% specificity in cross-validation and 80%/75% in testing. Sample size was not statistically predetermined, and blinding of investigators to group allocation was not performed.

Ophthalmopathy patients had moderately to severely active disease, with a Clinical Activity Score of 3 or more, a NOSPECS grade of 4 or more, and a disease duration of less than 3 months. Patients with uncontrolled infections, other autoimmune diseases, pregnancy or lactation were excluded. Diagnoses were based on clinical symptoms, serum thyroxine and TRAb, thyroid ultrasound and orbital computed tomography. Ficoll-Paque density gradient centrifugation was used to isolate PBMCs from around 10 ml of fresh peripheral blood. Trizol reagent was used to extract total RNA, and RNA quality was then checked on an Agilent 2100 Bioanalyzer. Amplification of TCR beta CDR3 regions was carried out from RNA transcripts. A first-round RT-PCR of the TCR CDR3 used the HTBI primer set with the Qiagen OneStep RT-PCR kit. A second multiplex PCR round built the libraries, followed by size selection and purification. Paired-end sequencing of the libraries was performed with 100 bp reads on an Illumina HiSeq2000. For the original study's pipeline: Raw data were processed with SOAPnuke, discarding reads with adapters, uncalled bases, mean Phred below 15, or no exact constant-primer or identifier match. High-quality paired reads were merged with COPE v1.2.5, and unique nucleotide sequences were defined as clonotypes. Clonotypes were aligned to IMGT TRBV, TRBD and TRBJ reference segments using MiTCR v1.1. The analysis included only V-J combinations with a frequency above 0.0001, which together covered 99% to 99.2% of the repertoires. The TCS score was defined as F50 (clonal expansion) divided by E x V (chaos), with BLOSUM62-based TCRdist calculated between CDR3 peptides within each V-J. Welch's t-statistics and random forest reduced around 510 V-J features to 10 to 15, which were used in a naive Bayes classifier (R e1071). TCRdb handled the public reads itself, with Q25 trimming in fastp and clone calling in MiXCR, and kept productive beta chains. Rows are combined by CDR3 protein, so each entry shows the most common genes and DNA. The V and J calls, along with clone size, are taken from TCRdb and not from the paper's own processing. The sample profile shows 310,000 or so distinct CDR3 sequences; approximately 15% of them were found once. The top ten hold over 45% of the sample.

This clonotype appeared many times. The antigen this receptor binds is unknown. Base qualities are not recorded, but no much larger clone differs from it by a single base. The CDR3 contains 15 residues, cysteine and phenylalanine counted. Of the read, only the CDR3 DNA is kept; its 45 bases are in frame from base 1. CDR1 MDHEN and CDR2 SYDVKM were looked up in the germline V gene. At the junction V is shortened by 6 bases and J by 0 bases; bases outside the gene matches: 4. The sequence was obtained from a woman aged 60-75 years with Graves' ophthalmopathy. The chain uses TRBV28 and TRBJ2-1; TRBD2 agrees with 8 junctional bases. The specimen was blood. The DNA reads TGTGCCAGCAGCTCCAGCGGGAGCTCCTACAATGAGCAGTTCTTC. It translates as CASSSSGSSYNEQFF.